These 28 T cell receptor beta chains came from one sample sequenced in a study of vaccination effects on CD4 cells after COVID-19. The culture ran for under eleven days, and then CD4+ T cells were isolated. Each participant was given two doses of one vaccine (BNT162b2 or mRNA-1273). Using immunoSEQ multiplex PCR, the repertoire was profiled, and TCRdb retains in-frame clones only, with some absent. Of about 73,000 clones listed, roughly four fifths are singletons. These receptors' antigens are unknown. Sample: CD4+ T cells from PBMCs cultured without peptide, taken after COVID-19 vaccination. Source of these receptors: a human donor who received a COVID-19 vaccine.

This chain links TRBV7-2 with TRBJ1-6; TRBD1 agrees at 8 bases. The germline V gene has CDR1 SGHTA and CDR2 FQGNSA. CDR3 length equals 15 residues. V trimming: 5 bases; J trimming: 7 bases; junction bases outside the gene matches: 7. The DNA of the CDR3 is TGTGCCAGCAGCCAAAGACAGGGGCAGAATTCACCCCTCCACTTT. Amino acid sequence: CASSQRQGQNSPLHF.

The chain carries TRBV5-1 and TRBJ2-5, with TRBD1 identical over 7 bases. The CDR3 length is 15 residues. Germline V gives CDR1 SGHRS, CDR2 YFSETQ. V lost 5 bases and J lost 2; bases outside the gene matches: 9. The CDR3 DNA sequence: TGCGCCAGCAGGTCGTCCGGACAGGCACAAGAGACCCAGTACTTC. Residues: CASRSSGQAQETQYF.

In its sample, this clone was seen a few times. The chain carries TRBV28 and TRBJ1-5; 8 bases are shared with TRBD1. The CDR3 has 12 residues. The ends lost 7 bases at V and 7 bases at J; junction bases unmatched: 3. Germline CDR1 reads MDHEN; CDR2 reads SYDVKM. CDR3 DNA: TGTGCCAGCATTGACAGGGGCCAGCCCCAGCATTTT. It specifies CASIDRGQPQHF.

Concerning this clone itself: Other DNA sequences in the sample encode the same CDR3. The genes are TRBV29-1 and TRBJ1-1; D remains ambiguous. Trimming cost V 6 bases and J 1 base, with 9 bases left between them. The CDR3 spans 12 residues. From germline, CDR1 is SQVTM and CDR2 ANQGSEA. The DNA for the CDR3 is TGCAGCGTAGACTGGGGGAACACTGAAGCTTTCTTT. Amino acid sequence: CSVDWGNTEAFF.

This rearrangement joins TRBV18 to TRBJ1-1; D gene unclear. The CDR3 length is 13 residues. From germline, CDR1 is KGHSH and CDR2 LQKENI. V lost 3 bases and J 1 base, leaving 6 bases between the germline ends. The CDR3 region has the DNA TGTGCCAGCTCACCGTCCAAGAACACTGAAGCTTTCTTT. This translates into CASSPSKNTEAFF.

In DNA, the CDR3 is TGTGCCAGCAGCAAACTCATTGGACAGGGGAGTAAGTACGAGCAGTACGTC. Its translation: CASSKLIGQGSKYEQYV. The J gene is TRBJ2-7, the V gene TRBV21-1; the D segment call TRBD1 is taken from the table without a DNA check. TRBV21-1 is noted as a pseudogene. The CDR3 runs to 17 residues.

This clone appeared a few times. The rearrangement joins TRBV7-2 to TRBJ1-2; D is unresolved. Germline CDR1 reads SGHTA; CDR2 reads FQGNSA. Trimming removed 2 bases from V and 4 bases from J, with 8 bases in between. This CDR3 has 13 residues. CDR3 nucleotide sequence: TGTGCCAGCAGCTTAATCCCGTTCTATGGCTACACCTTC. Protein product: CASSLIPFYGYTF.

The chain couples TRBV6-1 to TRBJ2-3; D is ambiguous. Trimming removed 3 bases at V and 3 bases at J, with 10 bases between. Germline lookup yields CDR1 MNHNS and CDR2 SASEGT. The CDR3 totals 14 residues. CDR3 amino acids: CASSDRRVTDTQYF. CDR3 sequence (DNA): TGTGCCAGCAGTGATCGTAGGGTGACAGATACGCAGTATTTT.

The genes are TRBV19 and TRBJ2-2; TRBD1 matches at 9 bases. V was pared by 10 bases and J by 6 bases, with 6 bases of the junction left unmatched. The CDR3 runs to 13 residues. Germline assignment: CDR1 LNHDA and CDR2 SQIVND (reference sequence). CDR3 sequence reads: CATGTGWAGELFF. The DNA of the CDR3 is TGTGCCACCGGGACAGGGTGGGCCGGGGAGCTGTTTTTT.

V and J are TRBV11-2 and TRBJ2-5; 15 bases line up with TRBD2. The CDR3 consists of 16 residues. V lost 5 bases, J lost 5 bases, and 6 bases stayed unmatched. Germline-derived CDR1 and CDR2 are SGHAT and FQNNGV. This chain's CDR3 is CASSRTGTSGGETQYF. In DNA form, the CDR3 reads TGTGCCAGCAGCAGAACCGGGACTAGCGGGGGGGAGACCCAGTACTTC.

The V gene is TRBV14, the J gene TRBJ2-6; D might be TRBD2 (6 bases). Germline V lookup: CDR1 SGHDN, CDR2 FVKESK. V lost 3 bases and J lost 0, with 9 bases in between. The length of the CDR3 is 16 residues. CDR3 nucleotide sequence: TGTGCCAGCAGCCACGGGGGTTACTCTGGGGCCAACGTCCTGACTTTC. Its protein is CASSHGGYSGANVLTF. The full variable domain, in which reference TRBV14 and TRBJ2-6 provide the parts outside the CDR3, is EAGVTQFPSHSVIEKGQTVTLRCDPISGHDNLYWYRRVMGKEIKFLLHFVKESKQDESGMPNNRFLAERTGGTYSTLKVQPAELEDSGVYFCASSHGGYSGANVLTFGAGSRLTVL.

J is TRBJ2-3 and V is TRBV14; D ambiguous. This CDR3 spans 15 amino acids. Trimming left V 3 bases short and J 5 bases short, with 15 bases between. Germline V gene sequence: CDR1 SGHDN, CDR2 FVKESK. The CDR3 loop reads CASSQSPQKLDTQYF. The CDR3 DNA reads as TGTGCCAGCAGCCAGAGCCCACAGAAGCTAGATACGCAGTATTTT. Full variable domain (outside the CDR3, taken from reference TRBV14 and TRBJ2-3): EAGVTQFPSHSVIEKGQTVTLRCDPISGHDNLYWYRRVMGKEIKFLLHFVKESKQDESGMPNNRFLAERTGGTYSTLKVQPAELEDSGVYFCASSQSPQKLDTQYFGPGTRLTVL.

The chain combines TRBV24-1 with TRBJ2-1; D unclear. Germline lookup yields CDR1 KGHDR and CDR2 SFDVKD. The CDR3 covers 15 residues. The V gene lost 3 bases and the J gene lost 6 bases, with 14 bases spanning the gap. The CDR3 reads CATSDPRRVGNEQFF. The CDR3 nucleotides are TGTGCCACCAGTGATCCTCGCCGAGTCGGCAATGAGCAGTTCTTC.

This clone was picked up a small number of times. The chain is built from TRBV20-1 and TRBJ1-1, with D possibly matching TRBD1 (5 bases). The ends were cut back, 6 bases at V and 4 bases at J, with 9 bases in the middle. Germline V CDR1 and CDR2: DFQATT, SNEGSKA (reference sequence). This CDR3 region has 11 residues. CDR3 protein: CSAQGGTEAFF. The CDR3 DNA follows: TGCAGTGCCCAGGGCGGCACTGAAGCTTTCTTT.

A few counts support this clone. The rearrangement uses TRBV5-4 and TRBJ2-2; D is perhaps TRBD1 (5 bases). The CDR3 sequence is 15 residues long. Germline values: CDR1 SGHNT, CDR2 YYREEE (reference sequence). Trimming left V 5 bases short and J 1 base short, with 12 bases between. The CDR3 nucleotides read TGTGCCAGCAGTCGAGACAGAGGGAACACCGGGGAGCTGTTTTTT. It encodes CASSRDRGNTGELFF.

V and J are TRBV5-1 and TRBJ2-2; TRBD1 might be the D (5 bases). The CDR3 runs to 17 residues. V lost 2 bases and J 2 bases, leaving 16 bases between the germline ends. Germline V CDR1 and CDR2: SGHRS, YFSETQ. CDR3 protein: CASSFPRQILNTGELFF. In nucleotides, the CDR3 is TGCGCCAGCAGCTTTCCGAGACAGATCCTTAACACCGGGGAGCTGTTTTTT.

This clone was seen more than once but under ten times. V usage is TRBV9 and J usage is TRBJ2-3, with TRBD2 identical over 11 bases. The ends lost 3 bases at V and 3 bases at J; junction bases unmatched: 3. Germline-derived CDR1 and CDR2 are SGDLS and YYNGEE. This CDR3 spans 15 amino acids. The CDR3 DNA reads as TGTGCCAGCAGCGGACTAGCGGGGTTAACAGATACGCAGTATTTT. This translates into CASSGLAGLTDTQYF.

The CDR3 nucleotides are TGTGCCACCTTACAGGAGGGGCTAGGTAATCAGCCCCAGCATTTT. Its protein is CATLQEGLGNQPQHF. This rearrangement joins TRBV15 to TRBJ1-5; a possible D gene is TRBD1 (5 bases). Per the germline V gene, CDR1 is LNHNV and CDR2 is YYDKDF (reference sequence). This CDR3 has 15 amino acids. V lost 8 bases and J lost 4, with 18 bases in between.

The chain uses TRBV12-3 or TRBV12-4 and TRBJ1-3, with D uncertain. The CDR3 consists of 13 residues. Trimming removed 11 bases from V and 7 bases from J, with 18 bases in between. DNA of the CDR3: TGTGCCCATGGGAACGCCCCATTGAACACCATATATTTT. Amino acid sequence: CAHGNAPLNTIYF.

The chain carries TRBV6-2 or TRBV6-3 and TRBJ2-2; D remains ambiguous. Deletions cut 2 bases from V and 4 bases from J, with 11 bases between. This CDR3 spans 15 amino acids. Germline loops: CDR1 MNHEY, CDR2 SVGEGT. This CDR3 is CASSYNERSTGELFF. CDR3 bases: TGTGCCAGCAGTTACAATGAACGATCCACCGGGGAGCTGTTTTTT.

The CDR3 protein is CASSSRTGKPDTQYF. CDR3 coding DNA: TGTGCCAGCAGCAGCAGGACAGGAAAGCCAGATACGCAGTATTTT. The J gene is TRBJ2-3, the V gene TRBV6-5; TRBD1 aligns across 7 bases. The CDR3 has 15 amino acids. Germline-derived CDR1 and CDR2 are MNHEY and SVGAGI. V dropped 6 bases and J dropped 4; count of bases not matched to a gene: 10.

V gene TRBV12-5 combines with J gene TRBJ2-2; 9 bases line up with TRBD1. The germline V gene has CDR1 LGHNT and CDR2 FRNRAP. This CDR3 contains 15 residues. J gave up 7 bases and V 4 bases, and 7 bases lay outside the gene matches. CDR3 nucleotides: TGTGCTAGTGGTTGGGGACAGGGAGAACACGGGGAGCTGTTTTTT. Residues: CASGWGQGEHGELFF. Using reference TRBV12-5 and TRBJ2-2 for the parts outside the CDR3, the full variable domain is DARVTQTPRHKVTEMGQEVTMRCQPILGHNTVFWYRQTMMQGLELLAYFRNRAPLDDSGMPKDRFSAEMPDATLATLKIQPSEPRDSAVYFCASGWGQGEHGELFFGEGSRLTVL.

The V gene is TRBV29-1, the J gene TRBJ2-3; D remains unclear. The CDR3 contains 14 residues. Deletions cut 4 bases from V and 0 bases from J, with 11 bases between. Germline loops: CDR1 SQVTM, CDR2 ANQGSEA. CDR3 sequence: CSVVGAASTDTQYF. CDR3 bases: TGCAGCGTTGTTGGAGCCGCTAGCACAGATACGCAGTATTTT.

V gene TRBV2 combines with J gene TRBJ2-3; D may be TRBD2 (5 bases). Germline V lookup: CDR1 SNHLY, CDR2 FYNNEI. This CDR3 has 13 residues. Trimming took 5 bases from V and 5 from J, leaving 11 bases between them. The CDR3 region is CASSSNSEDTQYF. DNA of the CDR3: TGTGCCAGCAGTAGTAATAGCGAAGATACGCAGTATTTT.

This clone appeared a single time. The chain joins TRBV5-4 to TRBJ1-1, with unresolved D. The germline gives CDR1 SGHNT, CDR2 YYREEE (reference sequence). The V and J ends lost 4 bases and 6 bases respectively, with 19 bases between them. The CDR3 extends over 15 amino acids. As DNA, the CDR3 is TGTGCCAGCAGCCGTCAAGATTCGAACGGCGCTGAAGCTTTCTTT. Protein sequence: CASSRQDSNGAEAFF.

Only a few counts were recorded for this clone. The chain has TRBV6-2 or TRBV6-3 and TRBJ1-6; 7 bases align to TRBD1. The CDR3 totals 17 residues. Losses at the gene ends were 0 bases for V and 5 bases for J; bases not matched to a gene: 7. Looked up from germline, CDR1 is MNHEY and CDR2 is SVGEGT. CDR3 in DNA: TGTGCCAGCAGTTACTCTTCCGGGACAGTTAATAATTCACCCCTCCACTTT. The encoded protein is CASSYSSGTVNNSPLHF.

This chain joins TRBV6-4 and TRBJ2-2; perhaps TRBD1 as D (6 bases). Germline lookup yields CDR1 MRHNA and CDR2 SNTAGT. V dropped 2 bases and J dropped 3 bases, with 7 bases sitting between them. The CDR3 is 14 residues long. The DNA of the CDR3 is TGTGCCAGCAGTGACACAGGGCACACCGGGGAGCTGTTTTTT. Translation gives CASSDTGHTGELFF.

This clone was seen more than once but under ten times. The chain links TRBV7-2 to TRBJ1-2, with a weak D call TRBD1 (6 bases). CDR3 size: 16 residues. V was clipped by 2 bases and J by 5 bases, with 18 bases between them. CDR1 and CDR2 (germline): SGHTA, FQGNSA. Written as DNA, the CDR3 is TGTGCCAGCAGCTTATTTGTAGCGGACAGTGCTTATGGCTACACCTTC. Translated: CASSLFVADSAYGYTF. Combining the CDR3 with reference TRBV7-2 and TRBJ1-2 gives the whole variable domain GAGVSQSPSNKVTEKGKDVELRCDPISGHTALYWYRQSLGQGLEFLIYFQGNSAPDKSGLPSDRFSAERTGGSVSTLTIQRTQQEDSAVYLCASSLFVADSAYGYTFGSGTRLTVV.